These 21 T cell receptor beta chains were sequenced from one sample in a study of T-cell reconstitution after alpha-beta-depleted transplantation in children. A library of TCRbeta sequences, prepared with unique molecular identifiers, was generated. TCRdb passed the PCR reads through MiXCR, listing each CDR3 protein once. The sample carries about 200,000 distinct CDR3 sequences, 5% to 7.5% recorded once. This specimen consisted of PBMCs, obtained before TCRalphabeta/CD19-depleted stem cell transplant. The source is a girl in the first two years of life with combined immunodeficiency, due to receive a stem cell transplant.

This clonotype was seen many times. The chain recombines TRBV2 with TRBJ2-3; 14 bases line up with TRBD2. The CDR3 runs to 19 residues. In germline, CDR1 is SNHLY, CDR2 FYNNEI. Trimming removed 6 bases from V and 1 base from J; junction bases left unmatched: 12. CDR3 loop: CASSHSPSGLAGGTDTQYF. The CDR3 DNA reads TGTGCCAGCAGCCATAGCCCCTCGGGACTAGCGGGGGGCACAGATACGCAGTATTTT.

In this sample, this clonotype turned up many times. V is TRBV21-1 and J is TRBJ2-1; the table's D call of TRBD2 was not tested on the DNA. TRBV21-1 is reported as a pseudogene. CDR3 length equals 15 residues. Here the CDR3 reads CASSKPTSGHNEQFF. CDR3 nucleotide sequence: TGTGCCAGCAGCAAACCCACTAGCGGGCACAATGAGCAGTTCTTC.

Of note for this clonotype: One base away lies a much larger clone, so this may be a sequencing read error. V usage is TRBV29-1 and J usage is TRBJ1-1; the D gene is possibly TRBD1 (6 bases). CDR3 length: 15 amino acids. From germline, CDR1 is SQVTM and CDR2 ANQGSEA. CDR3 amino acids: CSVARGGKGNTEPFF. The CDR3 DNA sequence: TGCAGCGTCGCCAGGGGTGGAAAAGGGAACACTGAACCTTTCTTT.

This clonotype was seen ten or more times. This chain connects TRBV25-1 to TRBJ1-1; 8 nucleotides line up with TRBD1. The CDR3 runs 12 residues. The V segment lost 3 bases and the J segment 8 bases; nucleotides outside the gene matches: 2. Germline V gives CDR1 MGHDK, CDR2 SYGVNS. CDR3 coding DNA: TGTGCCAGCAGTGATCCAGGGGGCGAAGCTTTCTTT. Translation gives CASSDPGGEAFF.

This clonotype was seen ten or more times. The V gene is TRBV28, the J gene TRBJ2-7; 7 positions match TRBD2. From germline, CDR1 is MDHEN and CDR2 SYDVKM. V was clipped by 5 bases and J by 3 bases; unmatched bases: 10. CDR3 length: 15 amino acids. The CDR3: CASSPLYREVYEQYF. In nucleotides, the CDR3 is TGTGCCAGCAGTCCCCTCTACCGGGAGGTCTACGAGCAGTACTTC.

Many counts were recorded for this clonotype. This sequence joins TRBV7-3 and TRBJ2-1, with D unclear. The germline CDR1 and CDR2 sequences are SGHTA and FQGTGA. V was clipped by 1 base and J by 7 bases, with 20 bases between them. This CDR3 has 17 residues. The CDR3 region has the DNA TGTGCCAGCAGCTTAAACCCTAGACTGGGGTTTAATAATGAGCAGTTCTTC. It encodes CASSLNPRLGFNNEQFF.

This clonotype was picked up many times. The chain couples TRBV29-1 to TRBJ2-1; the D gene could be TRBD1 or TRBD2 (6 bases each). Trimming shortened V by 8 bases and J by 9 bases, and 23 bases separated the two germline ends. This CDR3 is built from 14 residues. Per the germline V gene, CDR1 is SQVTM and CDR2 is ANQGSEA. The CDR3, as DNA: TGCAGCACCGAGGGGGGAGAGGAGGGTGGTGAGCAGTTCTTC. As protein: CSTEGGEEGGEQFF.

In this sample, this clonotype turned up many times. The V and J genes are TRBV12-3 or TRBV12-4 and TRBJ2-3; D gene ambiguous. V lost 0 bases and J lost 0, with 10 bases in between. The CDR3 is 16 residues long. The CDR3 sequence: CASSLARSTSTDTQYF. CDR3 in DNA: TGTGCCAGCAGTTTAGCCCGCAGTACTAGCACAGATACGCAGTATTTT.

Ten or more counts support this clonotype. CDR3 bases: TGTGCCAGCAGCTTAGCTCTTAGCTCCTACAATGAGCAGTTCTTC. It encodes CASSLALSSYNEQFF. The chain recombines TRBV7-6 with TRBJ2-1; D call uncertain. Per the germline V gene, CDR1 is SGHVS and CDR2 is FNYEAQ. This CDR3 is 15 amino acids long. With 0 bases removed from V and 0 bases from J, the gap between germline ends came to 6 bases.

This clonotype was detected ten times or more. J is TRBJ2-7 and V is TRBV7-9; the D gene is possibly TRBD1 (5 bases). Germline V CDR1 and CDR2: SEHNR, FQNEAQ (reference sequence). There are 11 residues in the CDR3. The V end was cut by 8 bases, the J end by 5 bases, with 10 bases between. The CDR3 loop reads CASQIRDEQYF. In DNA form, the CDR3 reads TGTGCCAGCCAGATCAGGGACGAGCAGTACTTC.

By proportion, this clonotype is medium-sized. This chain uses TRBV3-1 with TRBJ2-5, with D unresolved. The V gene lost 0 bases and the J gene lost 5 bases, with 10 bases spanning the gap. CDR1 is LGHDT and CDR2 is YNNKEL in the germline V gene (reference sequence). There are 14 residues in the CDR3. CDR3 nucleotides: TGTGCCAGCAGCCAAGACAGTCCGGTGGAGACCCAGTACTTC. Translation gives CASSQDSPVETQYF.

CDR3 in amino acids: CASSQDKVGYTF. CDR3 DNA: TGCGCCAGCAGCCAAGACAAGGTTGGCTACACCTTC. The chain carries TRBV4-3 and TRBJ1-2; D remains ambiguous. V was cut by 0 bases and J by 7 bases, with 6 bases left in between. The CDR3 extends over 12 amino acids. Germline V CDR1 and CDR2: LGHNA, YSLEER.

This clonotype appeared many times. This sequence joins TRBV7-3 and TRBJ2-3; no definite D call. Looked up from germline, CDR1 is SGHTA and CDR2 is FQGTGA. This CDR3 is built from 13 residues. Trimming cost V 4 bases and J 4 bases, with 9 bases left between them. CDR3 sequence (DNA): TGTGCCAGCAGCTCCCCACCATCAGATACGCAGTATTTT. Protein product: CASSSPPSDTQYF. The entire variable domain, with the rest obtained from reference TRBV7-3 and TRBJ2-3, is as follows: GAGVSQTPSNKVTEKGKYVELRCDPISGHTALYWYRQSLGQGPEFLIYFQGTGAADDSGLPNDRFFAVRPEGSVSTLKIQRTERGDSAVYLCASSSPPSDTQYFGPGTRLTVL.

Many counts were recorded for this clonotype. The chain joins TRBV6-2 or TRBV6-3 to TRBJ1-1; D is perhaps TRBD1 (5 bases). CDR1 is MNHEY, CDR2 SVGEGT, per germline. This CDR3 contains 15 residues. Trimming stripped 7 bases from V and 0 bases from J, with 15 bases between. CDR3 amino acids: CASTLTRGLNTEAFF. DNA for the CDR3: TGTGCCAGCACTCTCACGCGGGGCCTGAACACTGAAGCTTTCTTT.

This clonotype showed up many times. The chain carries TRBV5-4 and TRBJ2-3; 8 bases are a match to TRBD2. V shed 0 bases, J shed 4 bases, and the junction held 1 base outside the gene matches. The CDR3 sequence is 14 residues long. Germline V lookup: CDR1 SGHNT, CDR2 YYREEE (reference sequence). CDR3 residues: CASSLAGGADTQYF. The CDR3 coding sequence is TGTGCCAGCAGCTTGGCCGGGGGGGCAGATACGCAGTATTTT.

The rearrangement links TRBV7-9 to TRBJ2-2; 12 bases line up with TRBD2. CDR3 length: 16 amino acids. V trimming: 5 bases; J trimming: 3 bases; junction bases outside the gene matches: 4. Per the germline V gene, CDR1 is SEHNR and CDR2 is FQNEAQ (reference sequence). Here the CDR3 reads CASSVTSGGYTGELFF. CDR3 bases: TGTGCCAGCAGCGTGACTAGCGGGGGCTACACCGGGGAGCTGTTTTTT.

This clonotype was seen ten or more times. The chain is built from TRBV4-3 and TRBJ2-1, with D possibly TRBD2 on 6 matching bases. From germline, CDR1 is LGHNA and CDR2 YSLEER. The CDR3 consists of 17 residues. Trimming removed 0 bases at V and 1 base at J, with 13 bases between. CDR3 in amino acids: CASSQDSSGVSYNEQFF. CDR3 DNA: TGCGCCAGCAGCCAAGATAGTAGCGGAGTTTCCTACAATGAGCAGTTCTTC.

This clonotype was found many times. The chain carries TRBV5-1 and TRBJ2-5; D is unclear. The V end lost 0 bases, the J end lost 7 bases, and 4 bases lay between the germline ends. Germline assignment: CDR1 SGHRS and CDR2 YFSETQ. This CDR3 comprises 11 residues. This CDR3 is CASSLDTTQYF. The DNA for the CDR3 is TGCGCCAGCAGCTTGGATACGACCCAGTACTTC.

This clonotype was picked up a small number of times. The J gene is TRBJ1-3, the V gene TRBV7-8, with a tentative D call TRBD1 (5 bases). With 2 bases removed from V and 0 bases from J, the gap between germline ends came to 11 bases. The CDR3 is 16 residues long. Germline V CDR1 and CDR2: SGHVS, FQNEAQ. CDR3 sequence (DNA): TGTGCCAGCAGCTTATCCGGGACGGTCTCTGGAAACACCATATATTTT. Translated: CASSLSGTVSGNTIYF.

This clonotype came up many times. CDR3 nucleotides: TGCAGTGCTAGAGATGGACGGGAGGCCCACTACGAGCAGTACTTC. Its protein product is CSARDGREAHYEQYF. This chain links TRBV20-1 with TRBJ2-7, with TRBD2 matching 7 bases. The CDR3 totals 15 residues. Germline assignment: CDR1 DFQATT and CDR2 SNEGSKA (reference sequence). V shed 0 bases, J shed 3 bases, and the junction held 8 bases outside the gene matches.

CDR3 nucleotide sequence: TGTGCCAGCAGTTACGAGGGAGTCTCCTACAATGAGCAGTTCTTC. Encoded protein: CASSYEGVSYNEQFF. The rearrangement joins TRBV6-5 to TRBJ2-1; perhaps TRBD2 as D (5 bases). The germline CDR1 and CDR2 sequences are MNHEY and SVGAGI. The CDR3 has 15 residues. V was pared by 2 bases and J by 0 bases, with 8 bases between.